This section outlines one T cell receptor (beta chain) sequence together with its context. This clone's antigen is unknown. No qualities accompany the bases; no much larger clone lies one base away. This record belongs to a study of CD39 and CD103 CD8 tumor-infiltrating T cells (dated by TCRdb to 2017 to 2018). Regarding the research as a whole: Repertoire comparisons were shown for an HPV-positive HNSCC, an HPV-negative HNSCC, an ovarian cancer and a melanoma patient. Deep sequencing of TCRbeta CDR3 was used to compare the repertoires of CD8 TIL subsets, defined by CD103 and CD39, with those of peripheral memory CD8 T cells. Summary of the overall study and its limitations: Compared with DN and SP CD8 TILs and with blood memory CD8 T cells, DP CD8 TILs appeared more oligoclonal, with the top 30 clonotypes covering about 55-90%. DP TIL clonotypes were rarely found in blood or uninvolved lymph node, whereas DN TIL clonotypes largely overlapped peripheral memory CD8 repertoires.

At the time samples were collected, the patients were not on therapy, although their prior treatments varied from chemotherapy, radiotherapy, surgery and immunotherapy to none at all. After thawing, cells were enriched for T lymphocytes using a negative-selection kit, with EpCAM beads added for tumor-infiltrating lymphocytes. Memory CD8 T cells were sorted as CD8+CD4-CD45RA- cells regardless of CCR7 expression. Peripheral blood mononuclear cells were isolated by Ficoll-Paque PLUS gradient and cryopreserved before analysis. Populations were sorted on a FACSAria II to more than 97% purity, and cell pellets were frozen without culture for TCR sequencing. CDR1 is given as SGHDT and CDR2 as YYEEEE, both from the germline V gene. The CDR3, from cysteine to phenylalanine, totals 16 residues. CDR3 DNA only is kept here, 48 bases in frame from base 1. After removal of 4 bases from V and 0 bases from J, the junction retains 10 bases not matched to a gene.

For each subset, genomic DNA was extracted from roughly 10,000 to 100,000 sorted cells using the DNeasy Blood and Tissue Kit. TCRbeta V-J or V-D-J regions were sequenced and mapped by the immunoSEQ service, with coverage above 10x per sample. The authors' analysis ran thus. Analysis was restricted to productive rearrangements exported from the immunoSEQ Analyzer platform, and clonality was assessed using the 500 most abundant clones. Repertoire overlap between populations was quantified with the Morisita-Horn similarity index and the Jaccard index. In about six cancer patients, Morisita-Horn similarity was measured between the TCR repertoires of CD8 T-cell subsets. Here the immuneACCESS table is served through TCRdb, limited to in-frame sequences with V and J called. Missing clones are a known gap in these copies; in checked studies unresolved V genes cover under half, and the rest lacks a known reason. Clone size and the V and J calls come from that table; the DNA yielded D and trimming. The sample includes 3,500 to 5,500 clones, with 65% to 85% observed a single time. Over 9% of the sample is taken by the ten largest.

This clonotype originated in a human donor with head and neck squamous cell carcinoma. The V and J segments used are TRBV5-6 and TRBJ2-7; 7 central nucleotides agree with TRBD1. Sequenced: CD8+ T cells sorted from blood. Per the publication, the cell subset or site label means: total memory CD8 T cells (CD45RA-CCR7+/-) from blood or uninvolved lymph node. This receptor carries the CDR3 CASSDGTASPSYEQYF. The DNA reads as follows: TGTGCCAGCAGCGACGGGACAGCCTCCCCCTCCTACGAGCAGTACTTC.